This T cell receptor beta chain emerged from a study of cytomegalovirus exposure and HLA in healthy donors (dated by TCRdb to 2016 to 2017). A note on the overall study: An earlier analysis of approximately 640 of the donors reported 250 to 350 Gb of sequence data and about 100 million unique TCR beta sequences from about 179 million T cells. Class I and class II HLA loci were covered by the typing at four-digit resolution. Every discovery cohort repertoire had been produced on one sequencing platform. An early release covering about 600 HLA-typed donors comprised about 310 gigabases of sequencing data and tens of millions of unique TCR sequences. Roughly 5 DR-DQ haplotypes were treated as single units for association and clustering because of strong linkage in the cohort. The number of donors typed differed by locus, with 629-630 for A, B, C, DRB1 and DQB1, roughly 520 for DQA1, over 600 for DPA1, and some 470 for DPB1. Among the 398 genotyped donors, around 81% belonged to the genetic ancestry cluster associated with self-reported Caucasian donors. To decide whether each TCR beta V gene segment behaved as functional or pseudogenic, an earlier analysis of fewer than 750 of the donors relied on high-throughput TCR beta sequencing. To study patterns of TCR occurrence, a later analysis re-analyzed previously published TCR beta repertoires from 700 or so donors and added high-resolution HLA genotyping. The later analysis used no new phenotypic data to find candidate immune exposures, relying instead on TCR beta sequences and their occurrence across donors. Using immunosequencing, the study profiled T cell repertoires from fewer than 850 subjects and related those repertoires to cytomegalovirus serostatus. Along with the roughly 710-subject first cohort, a separate validation cohort of over 90 different subjects was used. Alongside the repertoire data, information on donor age, sex, ethnicity and CMV serostatus was compiled. The aim of the study was to test whether cataloging public T cell receptors could identify signatures of past pathogen exposure. To predict cytomegalovirus infection status, the study brought together high-throughput TCR immunosequencing, statistical association of individual TCRs with disease status, and machine learning. A later genetic analysis took genome-wide SNP genotypes for 398 of the 666 donors and used that subset as a discovery cohort. Across 398 genotyped donors of the cohort, an average of roughly 250,000 unique TCR beta nucleotide sequences per donor were sequenced, and 15% to 20% of those sequences were non-productive.

On this clone itself: No antigen is known for it. Base quality data are lacking; no much larger clone is found one base away.

Results and caveats for the whole study, not just this receptor: Compared with the roughly 600-donor mean, donors in an Asian-associated ancestry cluster had fewer N-insertions in productive TCRs, according to a later genetic analysis. The earlier analysis of 587 of the donors excluded 15 to 20 rarely observed V segments, including chromosome 9 orphons, because counts were too low. Linkage disequilibrium might explain the correlated functional status among segregating V segments, but an unknown experimental factor could not be ruled out. In a later analysis, the rate of TCR association differed among HLA loci, with DRB1 alleles having the most associated TCRs and HLA-C alleles having the fewest. In the study, around 150 TCR beta chains were listed as associated with cytomegalovirus. In a later analysis, HLA-associated TCR beta chains were found to be more clonally expanded and to have lower generation probabilities than equally common non-associated chains. A further reported finding was that TCR beta sequences accurately predicted the HLA-A and HLA-B alleles for most subjects in the first cohort. An earlier analysis of 587 of the donors showed that most TCR beta V segments appeared in productive rearrangements either about 87% or about 30% of the time, which broadly matched IMGT annotations. The only immune exposure information available for the cohort was CMV serostatus. In this cohort, only TCR beta chains were sequenced, and detectable features were limited by the absence of alpha or paired-chain data. Roughly uniform sequencing depth across donors was assumed in presence/absence analyses, although this assumption may not hold. In vitro tests confirmed that three of the cytomegalovirus-associated TCR beta chains recognize cytomegalovirus antigens. In a later analysis, several top co-occurrence clusters were reported to appear linked to parvovirus B19, influenza, CMV and Epstein-Barr virus. Most CMV-associated TCR beta chains appeared to be HLA-restricted in a later analysis, and the HLA associations seemed to be driven largely by CMV exposure. V-gene and J-gene trimming of TCR beta chains was associated with a missense DCLRE1C variant in a later genetic analysis, and the association was replicated in an independent cohort. Because HLA typing was missing for some donors at each locus, association tests included only the typed subset. The sequencing pipeline was judged likely to have produced a cluster of highly shared sequence variants as a technical artifact. Because the 87-base-pair reads could not distinguish some IMGT-functional V segments, including TRBV6-2 and TRBV6-3, those segments were excluded. The classifier was reported to diagnose cytomegalovirus status with high specificity and sensitivity in both the original cohort and the validation cohort. When HLA alleles, especially DR and DQ, strongly co-occurred, TCR associations were difficult to assign to individual alleles. While some public TCRs were present in many individuals, most TCR sequences turned up only very rarely across donors. The authors suggested that the approach could potentially be generalized to other disease states and immunological phenotypes. In a later analysis, 15,000 to 20,000 TCR beta sequences were associated with specific HLA alleles at a false discovery rate of 0.05.

The library was produced with the immunoSEQ multiplex PCR assay. The multiplex PCR relied on a mix of 60 forward primers for TCR Vbeta segments and 13 reverse primers for TCR Jbeta segments. The CDR3 region of rearranged TCR beta genes was amplified from genomic DNA by a multiplex PCR assay. Amplified TCR beta libraries were sequenced as 87-base-pair reads on the Illumina HiSeq System. The original methods were these. In a later analysis, tens of millions of unique TCR beta chains were counted across the approximately 640 repertoires, and approximately 11 million of these chains were shared by at least two donors. Raw reads were error-corrected and collapsed into unique sequences by a nearest-neighbor algorithm in which closely related sequences were merged to remove PCR and sequencing errors. CDR3 sequences were aligned to IMGT reference sequences to assign V, D and J gene segments. For a sequence to be retained, a match of at least six nucleotides to both a V gene segment and a J gene segment was required. A rearrangement counted as productive if the CDR3 had no stop codons and remained in frame with V and J, and every other rearrangement counted as non-productive. Following IMGT convention, CDR3 was defined as the stretch from the second conserved V-encoded cysteine to the conserved J-encoded phenylalanine. The earlier analysis of about 620 of the donors excluded sequences that lacked an unambiguous match to a single V gene segment. In an earlier analysis of more than 500 of the donors, a V segment was called functional when productive rearrangements were above 56.7%, and segregating when the standard deviation between donors exceeded 5%. To diagnose cytomegalovirus status from the catalog of TCR beta chain sequences, a statistical classification framework was built. In a later analysis, V and J genes were assigned by comparing TCR nucleotide sequences against IMGT/GENE-DB human TR gene sequences. In a later analysis, CDR3 sequences and most-parsimonious VDJ recombination scenarios were assigned using the TCRdist pipeline. In a later analysis, every TCR beta chain was defined by the combination of its CDR3 amino acid sequence and its V-gene family, and reads without a unique V-gene family were dropped. In a later analysis, approximately 640 highly shared, low-generation-probability nucleotide sequences were removed to address suspected cross-contamination and a sequencing artifact. For each public chain, a later analysis derived a clonal expansion index from normalized ranks of inferred template counts within each repertoire. In a later analysis, generation probabilities were computed using a VDJ recombination model fitted to out-of-frame rearrangements, and the results were checked against IGoR. In a later analysis, hypergeometric tests were used to score TCR-TCR, TCR-HLA and TCR-CMV co-occurrence, with a repertoire-size bias correction applied to TCR pairs. To estimate false discovery rates, a later analysis permuted the HLA or CMV assignments 20 times. In a later analysis, co-occurring TCRs were grouped using DBSCAN, and TCRdist sequence similarity was added for clustering within HLA-allele-positive subsets. For co-occurrence clustering, repertoires with fewer than 30,000 or more than 120,000 public chains were excluded, along with five or six repertoires with anomalous nucleotide sharing. TCRdb obtained this table from immuneACCESS and retained in-frame rearrangements with V and J assigned. These tables miss some clones; where compared with another copy, unresolved V genes account for less than half of the shortfall, and the remainder is unexplained. V and J calls and clone size are those listed in that table; D and trimming were worked out from the DNA. The sample table holds about 130,000 clones, of which more than 65% were seen once. The ten most abundant clones make up more than 2.5% of the sample.

Counted from cysteine to phenylalanine, this CDR3 has 11 amino acids. Left in the record is the CDR3 DNA by itself, 33 bases read in frame from the first base. At the junction V is shortened by 7 bases and J by 1 base, with 4 bases in between. The CDR1 and CDR2 encoded by the germline V gene (reference sequence) are LNHDA and SQIVND. The cohort comprised some 680 healthy bone marrow donors. Cohort members were all nominally healthy when sampled, although unrecorded immune exposures were likely present. The donor was CMV seropositive and belonged to the group of over 250 seropositive cohort members. A peripheral blood sample was collected from each donor, and TCR beta sequencing was performed on peripheral blood mononuclear cells. Genomic DNA extraction from the blood cell samples was performed with the Qiagen DNeasy Blood Extraction Kit.

This TCR was recovered from a woman in her fifties or sixties in good health and CMV-seropositive. The sample consisted of PBMCs. The rearrangement joined TRBV19 to TRBJ1-1, with the D gene uncertain. The bases read TGTGCCAGTATGAGGAACACTGAAGCTTTCTTT. This translates into CASMRNTEAFF.